This passage covers 25 T cell receptor beta chains from one sample sequenced in a study of PD-L1 blockade in urothelial cancer. Measured with immunoSEQ multiplex PCR; TCRdb has only the in-frame clones, and not every one. The table lists about 70,000 clones, 84% of them singletons, with about 4.7% in the top ten. The sequenced sample was PBMCs, obtained around atezolizumab (anti-PD-L1) treatment. Every receptor here comes from a man aged 70-80 years with urothelial cancer.

DNA of the CDR3: TGCGCCAGCAGCTTGAGAGGACTAGCCCAAGAGACCCAGTACTTC. Protein: CASSLRGLAQETQYF. The chain has TRBV5-1 and TRBJ2-5, with 8 bases lining up with TRBD2. V dropped 1 base and J dropped 1; count of bases not matched to a gene: 3. Germline V CDR1 and CDR2: SGHRS, YFSETQ. This CDR3 is 15 amino acids long.

The chain links TRBV11-3 to TRBJ2-1; 9 bases match TRBD1. V lost 5 bases and J lost 0; bases outside the gene matches: 17. CDR3 length: 20 amino acids. Germline V CDR1 and CDR2: SGHNT, YENEEA. This CDR3 reads CASSGLQDPGQGYSYNEQFF. The CDR3 DNA is TGTGCCAGCAGCGGCCTTCAGGATCCGGGACAGGGCTACTCCTACAATGAGCAGTTCTTC.

The chain links TRBV5-5 to TRBJ2-3; tentative D call: TRBD1 (6 bases). CDR1 SGHKS and CDR2 YYEKEE come from the germline V gene (reference sequence). The CDR3 length is 13 residues. V lost 4 bases, J lost 6 bases, and 12 bases lay in between. CDR3 in DNA: TGTGCCAGCAGCCTACAGGGTAGGGATACGCAGTATTTT. Translated, it gives CASSLQGRDTQYF.

The gene calls are TRBV27 and TRBJ1-1; weak D call: TRBD1 (5 bases). V lost 5 bases and J 2 bases, leaving 21 bases between the germline ends. From germline, CDR1 is MNHEY and CDR2 SMNVEV (reference sequence). The CDR3 extends over 17 amino acids. The CDR3, as DNA: TGTGCCAGCAGTCGGATCCAAGGGGCAGGGCTCAACACTGAAGCTTTCTTT. Its translation is CASSRIQGAGLNTEAFF.

This clone appeared a few times. The rearrangement joins TRBV15 to TRBJ2-7, with 8 positions matching TRBD1. The V gene end was trimmed by 3 bases and the J gene end by 4 bases; junction bases not matched to a gene: 8. The germline V gene encodes CDR1 LNHNV and CDR2 YYDKDF (reference sequence). This CDR3 spans 15 amino acids. The chain's CDR3 is CATSSPPDRVYEQYF. The CDR3 coding sequence is TGTGCCACCAGCAGTCCCCCGGACAGGGTTTACGAGCAGTACTTC.

The chain joins TRBV11-1 to TRBJ2-6; D call uncertain. V was shortened by 7 bases and J by 0 bases, with 10 bases between the two germline ends. Germline V gene sequence: CDR1 SGHAT, CDR2 FQDESV (reference sequence). CDR3 length equals 15 residues. The CDR3 nucleotides read TGTGCCAGCACCCCGACGGGCTCTGGGGCCAACGTCCTGACTTTC. This codes for CASTPTGSGANVLTF.

This chain uses TRBV27 with TRBJ2-1; tentatively, D is TRBD2 (5 bases). Germline V lookup: CDR1 MNHEY, CDR2 SMNVEV (reference sequence). The CDR3 consists of 14 residues. V was shortened by 6 bases and J by 3 bases, with 12 bases between the two germline ends. This chain's CDR3 is CASRRASSYNEQFF. CDR3 in DNA: TGTGCCAGCAGGAGGGCTAGTAGCTACAATGAGCAGTTCTTC.

The chain uses TRBV7-2 and TRBJ2-7; D possibly corresponds to TRBD1 (5 bases). From germline, CDR1 is SGHTA and CDR2 FQGNSA. This CDR3 is built from 12 residues. V shed 5 bases and J shed 7 bases, with 12 bases lying between them. The CDR3 DNA sequence: TGTGCCAGCAGCATCAGGGTTGGAGAGCAGTACTTC. Its protein product is CASSIRVGEQYF.

The chain employs TRBV18 and TRBJ2-1; a weak D match, TRBD2 (6 bases). The CDR3 spans 15 residues. The V gene's germline CDR1 is KGHSH and CDR2 LQKENI. Trimming removed 8 bases at V and 5 bases at J, with 19 bases between. CDR3 amino acids: CASQDPSDPHNEQFF. For the CDR3, the DNA is TGTGCCAGCCAGGATCCTAGCGACCCCCACAATGAGCAGTTCTTC.

The rearrangement joins TRBV5-6 to TRBJ2-7; TRBD2 matches at 9 bases. The CDR3 contains 13 residues. The V segment lost 7 bases and the J segment 5 bases; nucleotides outside the gene matches: 7. From germline, CDR1 is SGHDT and CDR2 YYEEEE. The CDR3: CASGLAGINEQYF. The CDR3 bases are TGTGCCAGCGGTCTAGCGGGAATCAACGAGCAGTACTTC.

The rearrangement uses TRBV14 and TRBJ2-5; tentative D call: TRBD1 (6 bases). The CDR3 consists of 16 residues. Deletions cut 4 bases from V and 0 bases from J, with 15 bases between. The germline gives CDR1 SGHDN, CDR2 FVKESK. The CDR3 region is CASSRLQGKYQETQYF. The CDR3 DNA is TGTGCCAGCAGCCGCTTACAGGGAAAGTACCAAGAGACCCAGTACTTC.

V usage is TRBV11-2 and J usage is TRBJ1-1; D is possibly TRBD1 (5 bases). The V end lost 0 bases, the J end lost 3 bases, and 11 bases lay between the germline ends. The CDR3 has 15 amino acids. Germline V CDR1 and CDR2: SGHAT, FQNNGV. The chain's CDR3 is CASSLEPGKYTEAFF. The CDR3 DNA sequence: TGTGCCAGCAGCTTAGAACCAGGGAAGTACACTGAAGCTTTCTTT.

In DNA, the CDR3 is TGTGCCAGCAGCTTGGACACCTACGAGCAGTACTTC. Its translation: CASSLDTYEQYF. The chain is built from TRBV12-1 and TRBJ2-7; TRBD1 is the table's D call, not checked against the DNA. TRBV12-1 is a pseudogene segment. CDR3 length: 12 amino acids.

V and J are TRBV18 and TRBJ1-5; a weak D match, TRBD1 (6 bases). Trimming stripped 6 bases from V and 3 bases from J, with 12 bases between. The germline CDR1 and CDR2 sequences are KGHSH and LQKENI. This CDR3 comprises 14 residues. This CDR3 reads CASSYRDDNQPQHF. CDR3 DNA sequence: TGTGCCAGCTCGTACAGGGATGACAATCAGCCCCAGCATTTT.

The chain couples TRBV5-1 to TRBJ2-1; a weak D match, TRBD2 (5 bases). The CDR3 has 15 amino acids. Trimming removed 1 base at V and 0 bases at J, with 8 bases between. CDR1 and CDR2 from the germline V gene are SGHRS and YFSETQ. CDR3 protein: CASSLTGNSYNEQFF. As DNA, the CDR3 is TGCGCCAGCAGCTTGACGGGGAACTCCTACAATGAGCAGTTCTTC.

This clone was seen just once. The CDR3 DNA reads as TGTGCCAGTAGTATAGAGGAGGGGAGCGAGCAGTACTTC. Residues: CASSIEEGSEQYF. The chain employs TRBV19 and TRBJ2-7; TRBD2 is a possible D gene (6 bases). V shed 0 bases and J shed 6 bases, with 9 bases lying between them. Germline values: CDR1 LNHDA, CDR2 SQIVND (reference sequence). The CDR3 runs to 13 residues. The full variable domain, rest sourced from reference TRBV19 and TRBJ2-7, is DGGITQSPKYLFRKEGQNVTLSCEQNLNHDAMYWYRQDPGQGLRLIYYSQIVNDFQKGDIAEGYSVSREKKESFPLTVTSAQKNPTAFYLCASSIEEGSEQYFGPGTRLTVT.

The chain links TRBV27 to TRBJ2-7; D is ambiguous. Germline loops: CDR1 MNHEY, CDR2 SMNVEV (reference sequence). The CDR3 is 14 amino acids. V was cut by 5 bases and J by 4 bases, with 15 bases left in between. CDR3 bases: TGTGCCAGCAGTCCCTCAGCAGCCAGGTACGAGCAGTACTTC. This sequence encodes CASSPSAARYEQYF.

This sequence joins TRBV4-1 and TRBJ2-2, with a possible D match to TRBD2 (6 bases). CDR1 is MGHRA and CDR2 is YSYEKL in the germline V gene. Between the trimmed V and J ends, which lost 0 bases and 2 bases, there was a span of 16 bases. CDR3 length equals 18 residues. CDR3 loop: CASSQERASVSNTGELFF. DNA for the CDR3: TGCGCCAGCAGCCAAGAGAGGGCTAGCGTTTCAAACACCGGGGAGCTGTTTTTT.

V is TRBV7-8 and J is TRBJ2-7; 14 bases line up with TRBD2. The CDR3 contains 15 residues. Germline V gives CDR1 SGHVS, CDR2 FQNEAQ. With 5 bases clipped from V and 9 bases from J, the junction kept 9 bases outside the gene matches. CDR3 sequence reads: CASSLGTSGSGAQYF. The DNA of the CDR3 is TGTGCCAGCAGCCTTGGGACTAGCGGGAGCGGGGCGCAGTACTTC. The complete variable domain, with remaining parts taken from reference TRBV7-8 and TRBJ2-7, reads GAGVSQSPRYKVAKRGQDVALRCDPISGHVSLFWYQQALGQGPEFLTYFQNEAQLDKSGLPSDRFFAERPEGSVSTLKIQRTQQEDSAVYLCASSLGTSGSGAQYFGPGTRLTVT.

This clone appeared a single time. The chain combines TRBV5-4 with TRBJ2-2, with 7 bases matching TRBD1. The CDR3 contains 16 residues. The germline gives CDR1 SGHNT, CDR2 YYREEE (reference sequence). V lost 1 base and J lost 4; bases outside the gene matches: 7. CDR3 nucleotides: TGTGCCAGCAGCTTGCAATCCCAGGGGGTCACCGGGGAGCTGTTTTTT. This codes for CASSLQSQGVTGELFF.

This clone came up once. V and J are TRBV6-5 and TRBJ2-5; the D is unclear. The last part of the DNA fits TRBJ2-7 better; the J call may be wrong. The CDR3 runs to 14 residues. From germline, CDR1 is MNHEY and CDR2 SVGAGI. This CDR3 reads CASRLSEVNYEQYF. Written as DNA, the CDR3 is TGTGCCAGCAGACTTTCCGAGGTGAACTACGAGCAGTACTTC.

This clone was seen a single time. The CDR3 reads CASSEEVGVAKNIQYF. CDR3 coding DNA: TGTGCCAGCAGTGAAGAGGTAGGGGTAGCCAAAAACATTCAGTACTTC. This rearrangement joins TRBV2 to TRBJ2-4, with a possible D match to TRBD1 (5 bases). The CDR3 has 16 amino acids. Trimming took 1 base from V and 0 from J, leaving 10 bases between them. CDR1 is SNHLY and CDR2 is FYNNEI in the germline V gene.

This chain links TRBV9 with TRBJ2-3; the match to TRBD2 covers 10 bases. There are 19 residues in the CDR3. Germline CDR1 SGDLS, CDR2 YYNGEE. V was clipped by 4 bases and J by 1 base; unmatched bases: 15. The CDR3 sequence: CASSSWASGSYGRTDTQYF. The CDR3 DNA is TGTGCCAGCAGCTCATGGGCTAGCGGGAGTTATGGTCGCACAGATACGCAGTATTTT.

The CDR3 is CASRERDRDTKNIQYF. The CDR3 DNA follows: TGTGCCAGCAGAGAGAGGGACCGGGACACAAAAAACATTCAGTACTTC. The chain has TRBV2 and TRBJ2-4; a possible D gene is TRBD1 (6 bases). Germline V lookup: CDR1 SNHLY, CDR2 FYNNEI. V was shortened by 6 bases and J by 4 bases, with 19 bases between the two germline ends. The CDR3 consists of 16 residues.

The chain joins TRBV15 to TRBJ1-2; TRBD1 is a possible D gene (6 bases). V was clipped by 0 bases and J by 8 bases, with 19 bases between them. Germline V gives CDR1 LNHNV, CDR2 YYDKDF (reference sequence). This CDR3 comprises 16 residues. CDR3 amino acids: CATSRDNKGGPDGYTF. CDR3 coding DNA: TGTGCCACCAGCAGAGACAATAAAGGGGGACCGGACGGCTACACCTTC. Supplemented by reference TRBV15 and TRBJ1-2, the full variable domain reads DAMVIQNPRYQVTQFGKPVTLSCSQTLNHNVMYWYQQKSSQAPKLLFHYYDKDFNNEADTPDNFQSRRPNTSFCFLDIRSPGLGDTAMYLCATSRDNKGGPDGYTFGSGTRLTVV.